These 29 T cell receptor beta chains share one sample of origin, sequenced in a study of shared clonotypes between healthy human individuals. Only in-frame clones appear in the TCRdb table, and some are missing; sequencing was by immunoSEQ multiplex PCR. The data contain 1.5 million to 2.5 million clones, roughly 95% of them singletons. Only CD45RO-negative cells positively selected for CCR7 counted as naive CD8 cells, so terminally differentiated effector memory CD45RA+ cells were excluded. What was sequenced was naive CD8+ T cells sorted from blood. The receptors derive from a man younger than 35 in good health.

Here the CDR3 reads CASSVGDEPYEQYF. The CDR3 DNA sequence: TGTGCCAGCAGCGTAGGCGACGAACCCTACGAGCAGTACTTC. The rearrangement links TRBV9 to TRBJ2-7; no firm D call. There are 14 residues in the CDR3. The V end was cut by 0 bases, the J end by 2 bases, with 9 bases between. Germline V lookup: CDR1 SGDLS, CDR2 YYNGEE.

V gene TRBV13 combines with J gene TRBJ2-5; 7 positions match TRBD1. This CDR3 region has 14 residues. The germline V gene has CDR1 PRHDT and CDR2 FYEKMQ (reference sequence). V lost 5 bases, J lost 4 bases, and 7 bases stayed unmatched. The CDR3 region has the DNA TGTGCCAGCAGCGAAACAGGGGCGGGAGAGACCCAGTACTTC. Translating it yields CASSETGAGETQYF. The full variable domain, completed using reference TRBV13 and TRBJ2-5, is AAGVIQSPRHLIKEKRETATLKCYPIPRHDTVYWYQQGPGQDPQFLISFYEKMQSDKGSIPDRFSAQQFSDYHSELNMSSLELGDSALYFCASSETGAGETQYFGPGTRLLVL.

The chain uses TRBV5-8 and TRBJ1-4; D unclear. The CDR3 spans 15 residues. Germline-derived CDR1 and CDR2 are SGHTS and YDEGEE. Trimming pared 0 bases from V and 4 bases from J, leaving 10 bases between. The CDR3 spells CASSLGDTSNEKLFF. DNA of the CDR3: TGTGCCAGCAGCTTGGGAGACACAAGTAATGAAAAACTGTTTTTT.

The V and J genes are TRBV7-8 and TRBJ2-3, with TRBD2 identical over 8 bases. The germline V gene encodes CDR1 SGHVS and CDR2 FQNEAQ. With V trimmed by 4 bases and J by 6 bases, 6 bases remained unmatched. This CDR3 contains 14 residues. The CDR3 loop reads CASSYGLAGDTQYF. CDR3 nucleotide sequence: TGTGCCAGCAGCTACGGACTAGCCGGGGATACGCAGTATTTT.

Turning to this clone: It is unclear where the CDR3 begins or ends on the DNA, so no DNA is shown, and the CDR3 is as TCRdb lists it. The chain carries TRBV14 and TRBJ2-1; TRBD2, the table's D call, lacks a check against the DNA. From its first to its last residue, the CDR3 has 14 amino acids. Germline values: CDR1 SGHDN, CDR2 FVKESK. The CDR3 sequence: CASSQEVGDGSRFF.

The V and J genes are TRBV14 and TRBJ2-1, with D possibly being TRBD2 (6 bases). Germline-derived CDR1 and CDR2 are SGHDN and FVKESK. This CDR3 is 14 amino acids long. V was pared by 3 bases and J by 2 bases, with 8 bases between. In DNA, the CDR3 is TGTGCCAGCAGCCAGACGGGGGCCTACAATGAGCAGTTCTTC. It encodes CASSQTGAYNEQFF.

The chain has TRBV30 and TRBJ2-7, with D tentatively TRBD1 or TRBD2 (6 bases each). Trimming left V 1 base short and J 2 bases short, with 12 bases between. This CDR3 has 14 residues. Per the germline V gene, CDR1 is GTSNPN and CDR2 is SVGIG (reference sequence). The DNA of the CDR3 is TGTGCCTGGAGTGAGTCGGGGGCCCCCTACGAGCAGTACTTC. Protein sequence: CAWSESGAPYEQYF.

The chain is built from TRBV28 and TRBJ1-2; D is uncertain. Germline CDR1 and CDR2: MDHEN and SYDVKM. Trimming removed 5 bases from V and 0 bases from J, with 19 bases in between. The CDR3 is 17 amino acids. The CDR3 protein is CASSITTGVLSNYGYTF. CDR3 coding DNA: TGTGCCAGCAGTATCACGACGGGAGTACTATCTAACTATGGCTACACCTTC.

The rearrangement links TRBV5-1 to TRBJ1-4; D is undetermined. The CDR3 spans 16 residues. The V and J ends lost 3 bases and 0 bases respectively, with 12 bases between them. Per the germline V gene, CDR1 is SGHRS and CDR2 is YFSETQ. In DNA, the CDR3 is TGCGCCAGCAGCTCGACGGCAGGAGCAACTAATGAAAAACTGTTTTTT. This gives the protein CASSSTAGATNEKLFF.

V usage is TRBV7-6 and J usage is TRBJ2-1, with TRBD2 matching 10 bases. CDR1 is SGHVS and CDR2 is FNYEAQ in the germline V gene. V was clipped by 3 bases and J by 8 bases; unmatched bases: 7. The CDR3 is 15 residues long. The CDR3 loop reads CASSFASGSVYEQFF. DNA of the CDR3: TGTGCCAGCAGCTTTGCTAGCGGGAGTGTCTATGAGCAGTTCTTC.

The chain employs TRBV4-1 and TRBJ2-1; TRBD2 aligns across 8 bases. The CDR3 spans 15 residues. V lost 1 base and J lost 7; bases outside the gene matches: 6. In germline, CDR1 is MGHRA, CDR2 YSYEKL. DNA of the CDR3: TGCGCCAGCAGCCAAGCCAGACTAGCGTGGAATGAGCAGTTCTTC. This encodes CASSQARLAWNEQFF.

V gene TRBV6-5 combines with J gene TRBJ1-6; TRBD1 might be the D (5 bases). Trimming left V 2 bases short and J 7 bases short, with 9 bases between. Germline values: CDR1 MNHEY, CDR2 SVGAGI. The CDR3 loop spans 14 amino acids. The CDR3 DNA is TGTGCCAGCAGTTACGAGGGGTGGAATTCACCCCTCCACTTT. Protein: CASSYEGWNSPLHF.

The chain employs TRBV6-5 and TRBJ1-5; weak D call: TRBD1 (5 bases). Trimming left V 6 bases short and J 13 bases short, with 22 bases between. CDR1 is MNHEY and CDR2 is SVGAGI in the germline V gene. The CDR3 contains 14 residues. CDR3 loop: CASSDPTQGPHQHF. The DNA of the CDR3 is TGTGCCAGCAGCGATCCAACTCAGGGTCCCCATCAGCATTTT.

J is TRBJ1-1 and V is TRBV6-6, with 10 positions matching TRBD1. CDR3 length: 14 amino acids. V was pared by 4 bases and J by 4 bases, with 3 bases of the junction left unmatched. Germline V CDR1 and CDR2: MNHNY, SVGAGI (reference sequence). CDR3 region: CASSSGQGFTEAFF. The CDR3 DNA follows: TGTGCCAGCAGTTCGGGACAGGGGTTCACTGAAGCTTTCTTT.

The chain links TRBV6-1 to TRBJ2-5; tentative D call: TRBD2 (6 bases). The germline V and J ends were trimmed by 3 bases and 7 bases, with 9 bases remaining between them. The CDR3 length is 12 residues. Germline assignment: CDR1 MNHNS and CDR2 SASEGT. CDR3 sequence: CASSDWEVTQYF. The CDR3 region has the DNA TGTGCCAGCAGTGATTGGGAGGTGACCCAGTACTTC.

V is TRBV2 and J is TRBJ2-3; 12 positions agree with TRBD2. Unmatched junction bases numbered 0, after V lost 1 base and J lost 1 base. Germline V gene lookup returns CDR1 SNHLY and CDR2 FYNNEI. The CDR3 is 16 amino acids. This CDR3 is CASSEGTSGGTDTQYF. CDR3 bases: TGTGCCAGCAGTGAAGGGACTAGCGGGGGCACAGATACGCAGTATTTT.

The chain recombines TRBV20-1 with TRBJ2-3; unclear D gene. V dropped 0 bases and J dropped 12 bases, with 10 bases sitting between them. This CDR3 region has 11 residues. Germline V gene sequence: CDR1 DFQATT, CDR2 SNEGSKA (reference sequence). The CDR3 DNA sequence: TGCAGTGCTAGAGAATCGTGGTTTCAGTATTTT. Its translation is CSARESWFQYF.

This clone was seen only once. This chain connects TRBV13 to TRBJ1-2; 7 bases agree with TRBD1. J lost 1 base, V lost 0 bases, and 5 bases had no gene match. The CDR3 extends over 16 amino acids. In germline, CDR1 is PRHDT, CDR2 FYEKMQ (reference sequence). Written as DNA, the CDR3 is TGTGCCAGCAGCTTAGGCCGGGACAGCTATAACTATGGCTACACCTTC. It codes for CASSLGRDSYNYGYTF.

The chain recombines TRBV10-2 with TRBJ2-5; 7 bases are shared with TRBD2. Germline V gene sequence: CDR1 WSHSY, CDR2 SAAADI. There are 16 residues in the CDR3. J was trimmed by 0 bases and V by 2 bases; bases with no gene match: 6. The CDR3 is CASSEIRGGYQETQYF. The CDR3 DNA reads TGCGCCAGCAGTGAGATCCGCGGGGGATACCAAGAGACCCAGTACTTC.

This chain uses TRBV10-2 with TRBJ1-2; D gene unclear. V lost 2 bases and J lost 3, with 4 bases in between. This CDR3 has 12 residues. CDR1 is WSHSY and CDR2 is SAAADI in the germline V gene. The CDR3 here is CASSEEYYGYTF. CDR3 nucleotides: TGCGCCAGCAGTGAGGAGTACTATGGCTACACCTTC.

This sequence joins TRBV4-3 and TRBJ2-1; D may match TRBD1 or TRBD2 (5 bases each). The CDR3 spans 16 residues. The germline V gene has CDR1 LGHNA and CDR2 YSLEER. V lost 3 bases and J 3 bases, leaving 15 bases between the germline ends. Here the CDR3 DNA reads TGCGCCAGCAGCCAGAGGGACGGCCCCATCTACAATGAGCAGTTCTTC. Its protein product is CASSQRDGPIYNEQFF.

This chain joins TRBV4-1 and TRBJ1-2; 8 positions agree with TRBD1. Losses at the gene ends were 3 bases for V and 3 bases for J; bases not matched to a gene: 6. Germline loops: CDR1 MGHRA, CDR2 YSYEKL. This CDR3 contains 15 residues. DNA for the CDR3: TGCGCCAGCAGCCACGAGAACAGGGGGGACTATGGCTACACCTTC. Encoded protein: CASSHENRGDYGYTF.

This chain links TRBV6-5 with TRBJ1-4; no clear D. This CDR3 is built from 14 residues. V lost 9 bases and J lost 0, with 11 bases in between. Germline V gene sequence: CDR1 MNHEY, CDR2 SVGAGI. The CDR3 DNA reads TGTGCCAGTTCTTCACCTGCAACTAATGAAAAACTGTTTTTT. It is translated as CASSSPATNEKLFF.

This chain joins TRBV7-6 and TRBJ2-7; D remains unclear. The V end lost 1 base, the J end lost 5 bases, and 12 bases lay between the germline ends. The CDR3 loop spans 14 amino acids. From germline, CDR1 is SGHVS and CDR2 FNYEAQ. CDR3 sequence reads: CASSLVGTRDEQYF. Written as DNA, the CDR3 is TGTGCCAGCAGCTTAGTTGGCACCCGGGACGAGCAGTACTTC. The full variable domain, its missing parts supplied by reference TRBV7-6 and TRBJ2-7, is GAGVSQSPRYKVTKRGQDVALRCDPISGHVSLYWYRQALGQGPEFLTYFNYEAQQDKSGLPNDRFSAERPEGSISTLTIQRTEQRDSAMYRCASSLVGTRDEQYFGPGTRLTVT.

This clone was counted once. The rearrangement links TRBV2 to TRBJ1-4; D remains ambiguous. Trimming left V 4 bases short and J 2 bases short, with 11 bases between. In germline, CDR1 is SNHLY, CDR2 FYNNEI. The CDR3 contains 15 residues. The CDR3 DNA reads as TGTGCCAGCAGTGGTGGCTCGGATACTAATGAAAAACTGTTTTTT. It yields the protein CASSGGSDTNEKLFF.

The chain combines TRBV6-1 with TRBJ2-1; 11 nucleotides line up with TRBD2. The CDR3 is 14 amino acids. Germline lookup yields CDR1 MNHNS and CDR2 SASEGT. The V segment lost 4 bases and the J segment 7 bases; nucleotides outside the gene matches: 3. In DNA form, the CDR3 reads TGTGCCAGCAGTGTTCTAGCGGGAGGTAATGAGCAGTTCTTC. Translated, it gives CASSVLAGGNEQFF.

V usage is TRBV10-2 and J usage is TRBJ1-4; a weak D match, TRBD1 (5 bases). The CDR3 loop spans 14 amino acids. Trimming cost V 2 bases and J 7 bases, with 11 bases left between them. Germline CDR1 and CDR2: WSHSY and SAAADI. The CDR3 protein is CASSEGGAGEKLFF. CDR3 DNA: TGCGCCAGCAGTGAGGGAGGGGCCGGTGAAAAACTGTTTTTT.

CDR3 in DNA: TGTGCCAGCAGCTCTCTAGCTCCTGAGCAGTTCTTC. Its protein is CASSSLAPEQFF. The rearrangement uses TRBV5-6 and TRBJ2-1, with a weak D call TRBD2 (5 bases). Germline CDR1 reads SGHDT; CDR2 reads YYEEEE. Trimming pared 3 bases from V and 9 bases from J, leaving 10 bases between. The CDR3 consists of 12 residues.

This sequence joins TRBV5-4 and TRBJ2-2; unclear D gene. CDR3 size: 12 residues. Germline V gives CDR1 SGHNT, CDR2 YYREEE (reference sequence). Trimming shortened V by 3 bases and J by 6 bases, and 6 bases separated the two germline ends. The CDR3 DNA reads TGTGCCAGCAGCTACGATTCCGGGGAGCTGTTTTTT. Amino acid sequence: CASSYDSGELFF.